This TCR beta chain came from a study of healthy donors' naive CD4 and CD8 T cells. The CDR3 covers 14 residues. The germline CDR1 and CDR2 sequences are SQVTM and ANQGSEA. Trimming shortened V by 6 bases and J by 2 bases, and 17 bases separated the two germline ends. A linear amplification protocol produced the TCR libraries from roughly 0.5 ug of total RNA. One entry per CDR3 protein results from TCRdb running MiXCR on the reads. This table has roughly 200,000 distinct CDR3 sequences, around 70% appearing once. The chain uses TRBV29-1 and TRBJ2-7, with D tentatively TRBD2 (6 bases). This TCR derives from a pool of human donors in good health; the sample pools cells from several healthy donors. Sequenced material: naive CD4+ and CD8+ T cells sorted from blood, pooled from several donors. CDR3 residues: CSVDTGGATYEQYF. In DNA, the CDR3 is TGCAGCGTCGACACAGGAGGGGCCACCTACGAGCAGTACTTC.